The present T cell receptor beta chain was sequenced within a study of CD8 T cells in Susac syndrome. Germline V gene data show CDR1 as SGHRS and CDR2 as YFSETQ. CDR3 length: 14 amino acids. V lost 4 bases to trimming and J lost 4 bases, with 15 bases between them. Random hexamers were used to reverse transcribe the RNA input (roughly 0.5 to 1 ug). MiXCR, run by TCRdb on the immunoSEQ multiplex PCR reads, gives a single entry per CDR3 protein. This sample has over 150,000 distinct CDR3 sequences, with about 93% found just once. Sequenced material: CD4+ T cells from PBMCs. The sequence came from a human donor with multiple sclerosis. The J gene is TRBJ2-7, the V gene TRBV5-1; possible D gene TRBD2, 5 bases. The CDR3 nucleotides read TGCGCCAGCAGCCGGACCCGGGAAGGGTACGAGCAGTACTTC. Amino acid sequence: CASSRTREGYEQYF.